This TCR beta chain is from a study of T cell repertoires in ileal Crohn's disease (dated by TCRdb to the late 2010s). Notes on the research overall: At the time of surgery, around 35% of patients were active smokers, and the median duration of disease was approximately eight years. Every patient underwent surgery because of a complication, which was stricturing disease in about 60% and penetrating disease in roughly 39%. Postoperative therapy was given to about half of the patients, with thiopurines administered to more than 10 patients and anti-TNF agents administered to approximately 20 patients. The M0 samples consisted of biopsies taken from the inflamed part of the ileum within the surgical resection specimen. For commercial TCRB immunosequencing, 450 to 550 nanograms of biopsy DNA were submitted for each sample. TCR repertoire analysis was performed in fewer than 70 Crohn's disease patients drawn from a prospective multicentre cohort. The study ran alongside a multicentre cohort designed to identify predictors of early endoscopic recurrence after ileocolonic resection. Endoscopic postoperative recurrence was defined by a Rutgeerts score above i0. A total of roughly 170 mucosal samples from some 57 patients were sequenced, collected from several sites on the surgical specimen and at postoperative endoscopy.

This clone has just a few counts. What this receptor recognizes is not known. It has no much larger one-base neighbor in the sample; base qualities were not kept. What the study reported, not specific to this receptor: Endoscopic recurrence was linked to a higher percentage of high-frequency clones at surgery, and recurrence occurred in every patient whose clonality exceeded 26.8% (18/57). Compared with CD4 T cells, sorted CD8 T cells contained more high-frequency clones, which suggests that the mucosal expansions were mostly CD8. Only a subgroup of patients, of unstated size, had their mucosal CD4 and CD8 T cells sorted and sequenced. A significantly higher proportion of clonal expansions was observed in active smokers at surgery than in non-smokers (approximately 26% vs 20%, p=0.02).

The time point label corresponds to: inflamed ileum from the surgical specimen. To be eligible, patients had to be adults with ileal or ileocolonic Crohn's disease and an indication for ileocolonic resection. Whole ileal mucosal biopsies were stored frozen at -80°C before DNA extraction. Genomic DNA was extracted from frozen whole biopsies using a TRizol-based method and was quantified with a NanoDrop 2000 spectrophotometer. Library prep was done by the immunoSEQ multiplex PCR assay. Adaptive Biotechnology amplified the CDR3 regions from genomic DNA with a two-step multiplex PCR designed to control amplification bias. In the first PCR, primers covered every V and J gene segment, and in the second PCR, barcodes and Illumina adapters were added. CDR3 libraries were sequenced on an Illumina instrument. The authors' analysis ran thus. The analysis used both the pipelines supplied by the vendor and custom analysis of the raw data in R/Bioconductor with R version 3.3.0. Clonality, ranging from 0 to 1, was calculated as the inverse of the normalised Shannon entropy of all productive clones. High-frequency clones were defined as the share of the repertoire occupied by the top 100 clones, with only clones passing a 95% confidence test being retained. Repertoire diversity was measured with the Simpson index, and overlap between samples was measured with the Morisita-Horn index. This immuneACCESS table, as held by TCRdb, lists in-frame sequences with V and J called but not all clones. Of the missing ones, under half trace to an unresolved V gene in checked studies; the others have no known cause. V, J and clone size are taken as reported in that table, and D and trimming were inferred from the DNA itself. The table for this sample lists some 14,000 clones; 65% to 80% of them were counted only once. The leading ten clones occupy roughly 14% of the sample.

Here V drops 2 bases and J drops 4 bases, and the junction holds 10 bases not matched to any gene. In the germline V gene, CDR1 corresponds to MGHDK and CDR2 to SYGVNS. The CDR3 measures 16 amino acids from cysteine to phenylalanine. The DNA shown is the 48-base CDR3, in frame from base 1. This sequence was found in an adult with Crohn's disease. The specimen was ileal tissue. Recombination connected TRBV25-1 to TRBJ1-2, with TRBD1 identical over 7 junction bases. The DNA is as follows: TGTGCCAGCAGTGAAGGACAGGCCCAACTCGGCTATGGCTACACCTTC. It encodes CASSEGQAQLGYGYTF.